The next 20 T cell receptor beta chains were all read from a single sample in a study of beta chain features in type 1 diabetes. Of the isolated RNA, all was reverse transcribed, and so the sequenced material was expressed TCRB transcripts. TCRdb's table, derived via immunoSEQ multiplex PCR, lists solely in-frame clones and lacks some. The table records hundreds of thousands of clones, roughly 16% of them present only once. The sample taken for sequencing was naive CD4+ T cells from blood. The source is a young woman in good health.

The chain employs TRBV28 and TRBJ1-5; D is unresolved. The V and J ends lost 1 base and 4 bases respectively, with 5 bases between them. From germline, CDR1 is MDHEN and CDR2 SYDVKM. This CDR3 region has 13 residues. This chain's CDR3 is CASSLLPNQPQHF. CDR3 nucleotide sequence: TGTGCCAGCAGTTTATTACCTAATCAGCCCCAGCATTTT. Based on the CDR3 plus reference TRBV28 and TRBJ1-5, the full variable domain is DVKVTQSSRYLVKRTGEKVFLECVQDMDHENMFWYRQDPGLGLRLIYFSYDVKMKEKGDIPEGYSVSREKKERFSLILESASTNQTSMYLCASSLLPNQPQHFGDGTRLSIL.

The J gene is TRBJ2-7, the V gene TRBV4-1; 10 nucleotides agree with TRBD1. Germline CDR1 is MGHRA and CDR2 is YSYEKL. V shed 1 base and J 6 bases; nucleotides not matched to a gene: 6. This CDR3 has 15 amino acids. CDR3 protein: CASSQGQGALGEQYF. CDR3 DNA sequence: TGCGCCAGCAGCCAAGGACAGGGGGCTCTGGGCGAGCAGTACTTC.

This clone has a handful of counts. Other DNA sequences in the same sample also yield this CDR3. V and J are TRBV11-2 and TRBJ2-1; 7 bases are a match to TRBD2. Germline values: CDR1 SGHAT, CDR2 FQNNGV. This CDR3 spans 14 amino acids. Trimming at V came to 3 bases and at J to 1 base, leaving 0 bases not matched to a gene. CDR3 DNA sequence: TGTGCCAGCAGCTTGGGAGGGTCCTACAATGAGCAGTTCTTC. This translates into CASSLGGSYNEQFF. Complete variable domain (other parts from reference TRBV11-2 and TRBJ2-1): EAGVAQSPRYKIIEKRQSVAFWCNPISGHATLYWYQQILGQGPKLLIQFQNNGVVDDSQLPKDRFSAERLKGVDSTLKIQPAKLEDSAVYLCASSLGGSYNEQFFGPGTRLTVL.

J is TRBJ1-1 and V is TRBV11-2; D gene ambiguous. Trimming removed 5 bases from V and 3 bases from J, with 10 bases in between. The CDR3 consists of 13 residues. Per germline, CDR1 SGHAT and CDR2 FQNNGV. The CDR3 here is CASSQWPDTEAFF. The CDR3, as DNA: TGTGCCAGCAGCCAATGGCCGGACACTGAAGCTTTCTTT.

This chain connects TRBV6-6 to TRBJ2-5, with 8 bases aligning to TRBD2. This CDR3 has 15 amino acids. The V gene end was trimmed by 4 bases and the J gene end by 2 bases; junction bases not matched to a gene: 6. Germline-derived CDR1 and CDR2 are MNHNY and SVGAGI (reference sequence). The CDR3 spells CASSSPSGPQETQYF. The CDR3 coding sequence is TGTGCCAGCAGTTCCCCTAGCGGGCCTCAAGAGACCCAGTACTTC.

This chain uses TRBV2 with TRBJ2-1; D is unresolved. V was clipped by 3 bases and J by 7 bases, with 7 bases between them. The germline gives CDR1 SNHLY, CDR2 FYNNEI. The CDR3 is 12 residues long. CDR3 amino acids: CASSDSFNEQFF. The CDR3 region has the DNA TGTGCCAGCAGTGACTCCTTTAATGAGCAGTTCTTC.

The chain is built from TRBV28 and TRBJ2-7; the match to TRBD2 covers 7 bases. This CDR3 has 14 amino acids. The junction had 7 bases not matched to a gene; V was cut back by 5 bases and J by 3 bases. From germline, CDR1 is MDHEN and CDR2 SYDVKM. The CDR3 here is CASSLPGTNYEQYF. In DNA, the CDR3 is TGTGCCAGCAGTCTACCCGGGACTAACTACGAGCAGTACTTC.

This chain connects TRBV7-2 to TRBJ2-1; a possible D gene is TRBD1 (6 bases). The CDR3 sequence is 13 residues long. V lost 5 bases, J lost 8 bases, and 13 bases lay in between. CDR1 and CDR2 (germline): SGHTA, FQGNSA. CDR3 sequence reads: CASSEDRGYEQFF. Written as DNA, the CDR3 is TGTGCCAGCAGCGAGGACAGAGGATATGAGCAGTTCTTC.

With respect to this clone: The same CDR3 can be traced to other DNA sequences in this sample. The CDR3 is CATSRGGAGQETQYF. The CDR3 DNA reads as TGTGCCACCAGCAGGGGGGGCGCGGGCCAAGAGACCCAGTACTTC. This chain links TRBV15 with TRBJ2-5; D tentatively fits TRBD1 or TRBD2 (6 bases each). The CDR3 has 15 amino acids. V was clipped by 3 bases and J by 1 base, with 12 bases between them. CDR1 and CDR2 from the germline V gene are LNHNV and YYDKDF (reference sequence).

This clone was found a few times. The J gene is TRBJ2-1, the V gene TRBV27, with 12 positions matching TRBD2. The CDR3 is 16 amino acids. The V gene's germline CDR1 is MNHEY and CDR2 SMNVEV (reference sequence). The ends lost 2 bases at V and 3 bases at J; junction bases unmatched: 2. Here the CDR3 DNA reads TGTGCCAGCAGTTTAACTAGCGGGAGGCTCTACAATGAGCAGTTCTTC. Translated: CASSLTSGRLYNEQFF.

In this sample, this clone turned up a few times. The V gene is TRBV13, the J gene TRBJ2-1, with 9 bases fitting TRBD2. CDR1 and CDR2 (germline): PRHDT, FYEKMQ (reference sequence). This CDR3 is 16 amino acids long. The ends lost 6 bases at V and 2 bases at J; junction bases unmatched: 8. CDR3 nucleotides: TGTGCCAGCAGTTCGAGCGGGAGGCTCACCTACAATGAGCAGTTCTTC. Translated, it gives CASSSSGRLTYNEQFF.

This clone turned up a few times. The V gene is TRBV29-1, the J gene TRBJ2-7; TRBD2 matches at 12 bases. Germline V gives CDR1 SQVTM, CDR2 ANQGSEA. With 4 bases clipped from V and 6 bases from J, the junction kept 7 bases outside the gene matches. The CDR3 has 14 amino acids. CDR3 loop: CSVVGLAGGLEQYF. The CDR3 DNA reads TGCAGCGTTGTAGGGCTAGCGGGAGGGCTCGAGCAGTACTTC.

This clone was found a few times. The CDR3 DNA reads as TGCAGTGCTGAGACCGGCTATGGCTACACCTTC. It encodes CSAETGYGYTF. The genes are TRBV20-1 and TRBJ1-2, with D uncertain. The V gene's germline CDR1 is DFQATT and CDR2 SNEGSKA (reference sequence). This CDR3 has 11 residues. V gave up 5 bases and J gave up 4 bases, with 8 bases separating them.

This chain uses TRBV7-2 with TRBJ2-5; weak D call: TRBD1 (5 bases). The J call may be wrong; the DNA end is better matched by TRBJ2-7. The CDR3 length is 15 residues. CDR1 is SGHTA, CDR2 FQGNSA, per germline. The CDR3: CASSLGLTPSYEQYF. The CDR3 bases are TGTGCCAGCAGCCTGGGGCTAACCCCTTCCTACGAGCAGTACTTC.

This clone has only a few counts. The V and J genes are TRBV11-1 and TRBJ2-5; TRBD1 might be the D (6 bases). CDR3 length: 14 amino acids. V lost 2 bases and J lost 5, with 12 bases in between. Germline V CDR1 and CDR2: SGHAT, FQDESV (reference sequence). CDR3 amino acids: CASSLHRAIETQYF. The CDR3 nucleotides read TGTGCCAGCAGCTTACACAGGGCCATCGAGACCCAGTACTTC.

This clone was seen a few times. The V call is TRBV7-6, the J call TRBJ2-6; weak D call: TRBD2 (5 bases). Trimming removed 6 bases at V and 4 bases at J, with 16 bases between. Germline values: CDR1 SGHVS, CDR2 FNYEAQ. This CDR3 has 16 amino acids. The CDR3 DNA reads as TGTGCCAGCAGTCAGGACTTCCAATGGGGGGCCAACGTCCTGACTTTC. This gives the protein CASSQDFQWGANVLTF.

The table lists this clone with a few counts. The rearrangement links TRBV6-6 to TRBJ2-5, with D unclear. V lost 8 bases, J lost 5 bases, and 15 bases lay in between. This CDR3 has 13 amino acids. Germline V gives CDR1 MNHNY, CDR2 SVGAGI (reference sequence). The CDR3 DNA follows: TGTGCCAGCGAGTCGAGAGGTGGGGAGACCCAGTACTTC. Translation: CASESRGGETQYF.

This clone was found a few times. The chain combines TRBV29-1 with TRBJ2-7; 15 bases line up with TRBD2. The CDR3 contains 15 residues. V dropped 6 bases and J dropped 6; count of bases not matched to a gene: 9. Germline-derived CDR1 and CDR2 are SQVTM and ANQGSEA. This chain's CDR3 is CSVMGLAGGHREQYF. The CDR3 DNA follows: TGCAGCGTGATGGGACTAGCGGGAGGTCATCGCGAGCAGTACTTC.

In this sample, this clone turned up once. Other DNA sequences in this specimen translate into the identical CDR3. This chain links TRBV20-1 with TRBJ2-3, with no clear D. The V gene lost 2 bases and the J gene lost 6 bases, with 3 bases spanning the gap. The length of the CDR3 is 10 residues. CDR1 and CDR2 from the germline V gene are DFQATT and SNEGSKA (reference sequence). The CDR3 spells CSARRDTQYF. In DNA form, the CDR3 reads TGCAGTGCTAGAAGGGATACGCAGTATTTT.

The rearrangement joins TRBV6-1 to TRBJ2-2; the D gene is possibly TRBD2 (5 bases). Germline V CDR1 and CDR2: MNHNS, SASEGT. The germline V and J ends were trimmed by 4 bases and 6 bases, with 12 bases remaining between them. CDR3 length: 14 amino acids. This chain's CDR3 is CASSAYSAPGELFF. The CDR3 DNA sequence: TGTGCCAGCAGTGCCTATAGCGCCCCCGGGGAGCTGTTTTTT.